Each of the 5 T cell receptor beta chains below was sequenced from the same sample in a study of blood T cell repertoires in COVID-19. The method was immunoSEQ multiplex PCR; TCRdb's version includes in-frame clones alone and lacks a portion of them. The sample lists about 45,000 clones; over 75% were seen once. The specimen sequenced was peripheral blood. The source is a human donor in a cohort sampled during active COVID-19.

This clone was observed a handful of times. The chain recombines TRBV19 with TRBJ2-3, with TRBD2 identical over 8 bases. V trimming: 8 bases; J trimming: 0 bases; junction bases outside the gene matches: 16. This CDR3 is built from 18 residues. CDR1 is LNHDA, CDR2 SQIVND, per germline (reference sequence). This CDR3 reads CASGGGTSGHPSTDTQYF. The DNA for the CDR3 is TGTGCCAGTGGGGGGGGCACTAGCGGACACCCTAGCACAGATACGCAGTATTTT.

The rearrangement joins TRBV10-3 to TRBJ2-7; 13 bases are a match to TRBD2. Germline assignment: CDR1 ENHRY and CDR2 SYGVKD. The V and J ends lost 10 bases and 6 bases, in that order; junction bases with no gene match: 12. The CDR3 spans 15 residues. CDR3 bases: TGTGCCACCTCGGGACTAGCGGGATCCTGGCGCGAGCAGTACTTC. It translates to CATSGLAGSWREQYF.

The gene calls are TRBV5-4 and TRBJ2-1; D unresolved. The germline V gene has CDR1 SGHNT and CDR2 YYREEE (reference sequence). Between the trimmed V and J ends, which lost 1 base and 1 base, there was a span of 9 bases. The CDR3 loop spans 15 amino acids. Written as DNA, the CDR3 is TGTGCCAGCAGCTTGTCATCGGTTTCCTACAATGAGCAGTTCTTC. Translated: CASSLSSVSYNEQFF.

The chain combines TRBV30 with TRBJ2-4; 12 positions match TRBD2. V gave up 2 bases and J gave up 8 bases; unmatched junction bases: 10. CDR1 is GTSNPN, CDR2 SVGIG, per germline (reference sequence). CDR3 size: 16 residues. Here the CDR3 reads CAWSWLAGGTGDIQYF. The DNA for the CDR3 is TGTGCCTGGAGTTGGCTAGCGGGAGGGACTGGGGACATTCAGTACTTC.

The rearrangement links TRBV5-4 to TRBJ2-7, with 15 bases lining up with TRBD2. V lost 4 bases and J lost 1; bases outside the gene matches: 12. Looked up from germline, CDR1 is SGHNT and CDR2 is YYREEE (reference sequence). The CDR3 extends over 19 amino acids. This chain's CDR3 is CASSRGNPGLAGGSYEQYF. Here the CDR3 DNA reads TGTGCCAGCAGCCGGGGAAACCCGGGACTAGCGGGAGGTTCCTACGAGCAGTACTTC.